This TCR beta chain emerged from a study of CD8+CD57+ T cells in acquired aplastic anemia. TCR beta VDJ and CDR3 profiling used genomic DNA as template. MiXCR, applied by TCRdb to the reads, yields one record per CDR3 protein. The table shows roughly 200,000 distinct CDR3 sequences, with around three fifths occurring only once. Patients included in sequencing had previously demonstrated CD8+CD57+ cell expansion by flow cytometry. At the time of blood sampling, patients had not yet received any therapy. Per germline, CDR1 SEHNR and CDR2 FQNEAQ (reference sequence). There are 14 residues in the CDR3. V gave up 8 bases and J gave up 0 bases, with 14 bases separating them.

This chain uses TRBV7-9 with TRBJ2-7, with a possible D match to TRBD1 (6 bases). Sequenced: sorted CD4+, CD8+, or CD8+CD57+ T cells (not recorded which) from PBMCs. The clonotype comes from a human donor with aplastic anemia. CDR3 nucleotide sequence: TGTGCCAGCGGTGGGGGCAGCCGCTCCTACGAGCAGTACTTC. The encoded protein is CASGGGSRSYEQYF.